What follows are 14 T cell receptor beta chains derived from one specimen sequenced in a study of beta chain features in type 1 diabetes (dated by TCRdb to 2016 to 2018). The library came from the immunoSEQ multiplex PCR assay. The High Capacity cDNA Reverse Transcription Kit was used to reverse transcribe all of the isolated RNA, meaning that expressed TCRB transcripts were what got sequenced. The clones in this table, taken by TCRdb from immuneACCESS, are in-frame only. Not every clone is retained; where verified, under half of the shortfall comes from an unresolved V gene, and the cause of the rest is unknown. The table for this sample lists 250,000 to 400,000 clones; 14% of them were counted only once. More than 6.5% of the sample belongs to the ten largest clones. Sequencing was carried out using central memory CD4+ T cells from blood. Receptor source: a young man in good health.

This clone was seen a handful of times. The chain's CDR3 is CASSDTSRTGELFF. CDR3 in DNA: TGTGCCAGCAGTGACACTAGCCGCACCGGGGAGCTGTTTTTT. The chain is built from TRBV2 and TRBJ2-2; possible D gene TRBD2, 6 bases. The CDR3 is 14 amino acids. Trimming removed 3 bases from V and 4 bases from J, with 9 bases in between. Looked up from germline, CDR1 is SNHLY and CDR2 is FYNNEI.

The rearrangement uses TRBV4-2 and TRBJ2-2; tentative D call: TRBD2 (6 bases). CDR1 is LGHNA and CDR2 is YNFKEQ in the germline V gene. CDR3 size: 15 residues. V lost 0 bases, J lost 6 bases, and 11 bases lay in between. The CDR3 sequence is CASSQDGAGPGELFF. In DNA, the CDR3 is TGTGCCAGCAGCCAAGATGGCGCGGGGCCCGGGGAGCTGTTTTTT.

The rearrangement joins TRBV5-6 to TRBJ2-5, with 8 positions matching TRBD2. With V trimmed by 7 bases and J by 5 bases, 4 bases remained unmatched. This CDR3 comprises 12 residues. The germline CDR1 and CDR2 sequences are SGHDT and YYEEEE. DNA for the CDR3: TGTGCCAGCGCGGGAGGAGGGGAGACCCAGTACTTC. Protein: CASAGGGETQYF.

The chain employs TRBV5-1 and TRBJ2-6, with a possible D match to TRBD2 (6 bases). Germline CDR1 and CDR2: SGHRS and YFSETQ. The CDR3 covers 16 residues. V shed 5 bases and J shed 1 base, with 13 bases lying between them. CDR3 nucleotide sequence: TGCGCCAGCAGATTTAGCGGAGCTTCTGGGGCCAACGTCCTGACTTTC. Protein: CASRFSGASGANVLTF.

V and J are TRBV11-2 and TRBJ1-2, with TRBD1 matching over 8 bases. With 8 bases clipped from V and 5 bases from J, the junction kept 13 bases outside the gene matches. The germline V gene encodes CDR1 SGHAT and CDR2 FQNNGV. This CDR3 has 15 amino acids. DNA of the CDR3: TGTGCCAGCGCCCGGGACAGGCATCTTCTTTATGGCTACACCTTC. It yields the protein CASARDRHLLYGYTF. The variable domain in full, with the rest retrieved from reference TRBV11-2 and TRBJ1-2, is EAGVAQSPRYKIIEKRQSVAFWCNPISGHATLYWYQQILGQGPKLLIQFQNNGVVDDSQLPKDRFSAERLKGVDSTLKIQPAKLEDSAVYLCASARDRHLLYGYTFGSGTRLTVV.

The chain recombines TRBV11-2 with TRBJ1-1; perhaps TRBD1 as D (5 bases). The CDR3 has 13 residues. Trimming shortened V by 5 bases and J by 5 bases, and 12 bases separated the two germline ends. In germline, CDR1 is SGHAT, CDR2 FQNNGV. DNA for the CDR3: TGTGCCAGCAGCCGGGGGGTAGTAACTGAAGCTTTCTTT. Encoded protein: CASSRGVVTEAFF.

This clone has more than one count but fewer than ten. This chain links TRBV11-2 with TRBJ2-2; D possibly corresponds to TRBD2 (5 bases). This CDR3 region has 17 residues. Germline V CDR1 and CDR2: SGHAT, FQNNGV. The V and J ends lost 0 bases and 1 base respectively, with 12 bases between them. DNA of the CDR3: TGTGCCAGCAGCTTAGATCCAGCGGCATTGAACACCGGGGAGCTGTTTTTT. Protein sequence: CASSLDPAALNTGELFF.

CDR3 in amino acids: CASSLAGGYTF. CDR3 coding DNA: TGTGCCAGCAGCTTGGCGGGGGGCTACACCTTC. This chain links TRBV5-6 with TRBJ1-2, with D hard to call. Trimming stripped 0 bases from V and 8 bases from J, with 5 bases between. Germline CDR1 SGHDT, CDR2 YYEEEE. The CDR3 consists of 11 residues.

This clone has just a few counts. The V call is TRBV5-1, the J call TRBJ2-5; D remains unclear. Trimming pared 1 base from V and 3 bases from J, leaving 7 bases between. The germline CDR1 and CDR2 sequences are SGHRS and YFSETQ. This CDR3 spans 13 amino acids. This chain's CDR3 is CASSLSGKETQYF. The DNA of the CDR3 is TGCGCCAGCAGCTTGTCAGGCAAAGAGACCCAGTACTTC.

J is TRBJ2-5 and V is TRBV5-4, with a tentative D call TRBD1 (5 bases). Germline V CDR1 and CDR2: SGHNT, YYREEE (reference sequence). The length of the CDR3 is 15 residues. Trimming left V 0 bases short and J 5 bases short, with 14 bases between. DNA of the CDR3: TGTGCCAGCAGCTTGGAAGGACAAGTTGGGGAGACCCAGTACTTC. It specifies CASSLEGQVGETQYF.

The V call is TRBV11-2, the J call TRBJ2-5; 11 positions match TRBD1. V was pared by 4 bases and J by 5 bases, with 3 bases of the junction left unmatched. The CDR3 extends over 14 amino acids. Germline CDR1 and CDR2: SGHAT and FQNNGV. CDR3 residues: CASSYRTGGETQYF. Here the CDR3 DNA reads TGTGCCAGCAGCTACCGGACAGGGGGCGAGACCCAGTACTTC.

This clone was detected a few times. V gene TRBV29-1 combines with J gene TRBJ2-1; 12 bases are shared with TRBD2. Trimming cost V 7 bases and J 11 bases; bases outside gene matches: 6. The CDR3 is made up of 12 amino acids. Germline assignment: CDR1 SQVTM and CDR2 ANQGSEA. The CDR3 DNA sequence: TGCAGCGGACCCGGGACTAGCGGGCAGCAGTTCTTC. It translates to CSGPGTSGQQFF.

This chain connects TRBV5-4 to TRBJ1-5, with TRBD1 as a possible D gene (5 bases). The germline V gene has CDR1 SGHNT and CDR2 YYREEE (reference sequence). CDR3 size: 15 residues. V lost 3 bases and J lost 4, with 14 bases in between. The CDR3 loop is CASSSGPGLNQPQHF. Here the CDR3 DNA reads TGTGCCAGCAGCTCGGGCCCAGGGCTAAATCAGCCCCAGCATTTT.

The gene calls are TRBV7-2 and TRBJ2-2; no clear D gene. The V end was cut by 4 bases, the J end by 1 base, with 7 bases between. Germline CDR1 reads SGHTA; CDR2 reads FQGNSA. This CDR3 has 14 amino acids. The CDR3 nucleotides read TGTGCCAGCAGCTCCATCGGGAACACCGGGGAGCTGTTTTTT. Translation: CASSSIGNTGELFF.